This T cell receptor (beta chain) came from a study of cytomegalovirus exposure and HLA in healthy donors. Background on the study: The 95 to 150 validation repertoires used a platform that matched the one used for the approximately 670 first-cohort repertoires, as a later analysis reported.

The CDR3 is 15 amino acids. V shed 3 bases and J 0 bases; nucleotides not matched to a gene: 2. Germline V lookup: CDR1 LNHNV, CDR2 YYDKDF (reference sequence). The repertoire was sequenced with immunoSEQ multiplex PCR; TCRdb's copy has only in-frame clones and lacks some. The sample has under 200,000 clones, around 92% seen once. The gene calls are TRBV15 and TRBJ2-7; 10 bases fit TRBD1. Input material: PBMCs. The receptor comes from a woman younger than 30 in good health and CMV-seropositive. The CDR3 DNA follows: TGTGCCACCAGCAGTAGGACAGGGGGCTCCTACGAGCAGTACTTC. Protein sequence: CATSSRTGGSYEQYF.